This passage covers 8 T cell receptor beta chains from one sample sequenced in a study of blood T cell repertoires in COVID-19. The method was immunoSEQ multiplex PCR; TCRdb's version includes in-frame clones alone and lacks a portion of them. The table records approximately 200,000 clones, less than 90% of them present only once. The sample comprised PBMCs or T cells enriched from blood (not recorded which). The receptors stem from a woman aged 25 to 39 who had been exposed to COVID-19.

This chain links TRBV11-3 with TRBJ1-1; no reliable D call. The germline V gene encodes CDR1 SGHNT and CDR2 YENEEA. Deletions cut 5 bases from V and 0 bases from J, with 13 bases between. The CDR3 sequence is 15 residues long. The CDR3, as DNA: TGTGCCAGCAGCGTACTTTACGGGGTGAACACTGAAGCTTTCTTT. This translates into CASSVLYGVNTEAFF.

This clone appeared once. The chain combines TRBV11-2 with TRBJ1-5; D may be TRBD1 (6 bases). V dropped 5 bases and J dropped 0 bases, with 8 bases sitting between them. This CDR3 contains 14 residues. CDR1 and CDR2 from the germline V gene are SGHAT and FQNNGV. CDR3 sequence (DNA): TGTGCCAGCAGCACAGGGTTTAGCAATCAGCCCCAGCATTTT. It is translated as CASSTGFSNQPQHF. The variable domain in full, completed from reference TRBV11-2 and TRBJ1-5, reads EAGVAQSPRYKIIEKRQSVAFWCNPISGHATLYWYQQILGQGPKLLIQFQNNGVVDDSQLPKDRFSAERLKGVDSTLKIQPAKLEDSAVYLCASSTGFSNQPQHFGDGTRLSIL.

This clone was recorded once. V usage is TRBV10-3 and J usage is TRBJ1-3, with D tentatively TRBD1 (5 bases). The V gene's germline CDR1 is ENHRY and CDR2 SYGVKD. The CDR3 sequence is 14 residues long. The V end lost 8 bases, the J end lost 7 bases, and 18 bases lay between the germline ends. This CDR3 reads CAISEGTVDNTIYF. The CDR3 DNA reads TGTGCCATCTCCGAAGGGACTGTGGACAACACCATATATTTT.

This chain links TRBV27 with TRBJ2-7; 7 nucleotides match TRBD2. Trimming took 1 base from V and 2 from J; bases not matched to a gene: 2. This CDR3 has 14 residues. In germline, CDR1 is MNHEY, CDR2 SMNVEV (reference sequence). CDR3 nucleotide sequence: TGTGCCAGCAGTTTATGGGGAGGGGCCTACGAGCAGTACTTC. This gives the protein CASSLWGGAYEQYF.

This chain connects TRBV11-3 to TRBJ2-2; TRBD2 might be the D (6 bases). This CDR3 has 14 residues. CDR1 and CDR2 from the germline V gene are SGHNT and YENEEA. V lost 5 bases and J lost 1, with 8 bases in between. This CDR3 is CASSPSVNTGELFF. CDR3 DNA sequence: TGTGCCAGCAGCCCTAGCGTGAACACCGGGGAGCTGTTTTTT.

Here the CDR3 DNA reads TGTGCCAGCAGTGGGGGCTCCGGGACAGGGTGGGAGCAGTACTTC. It encodes CASSGGSGTGWEQYF. The chain uses TRBV2 and TRBJ2-7; 9 bases agree with TRBD1. Trimming took 4 bases from V and 7 from J; bases not matched to a gene: 11. Per the germline V gene, CDR1 is SNHLY and CDR2 is FYNNEI. CDR3 size: 15 residues.

This chain uses TRBV6-5 with TRBJ1-1; D gene ambiguous. The CDR3 consists of 11 residues. V was shortened by 6 bases and J by 1 base, with 3 bases between the two germline ends. The germline V gene has CDR1 MNHEY and CDR2 SVGAGI. DNA of the CDR3: TGTGCCAGCAGGGCGAACACTGAAGCTTTCTTT. The encoded protein is CASRANTEAFF.

J is TRBJ2-2 and V is TRBV11-1; weak D call: TRBD1 (5 bases). CDR1 is SGHAT, CDR2 FQDESV, per germline (reference sequence). The CDR3 covers 16 residues. V dropped 4 bases and J dropped 4 bases, with 16 bases sitting between them. In nucleotides, the CDR3 is TGTGCCAGCAGCTCAAATAGGGGCCCTCTCACCGGGGAGCTGTTTTTT. Protein: CASSSNRGPLTGELFF.